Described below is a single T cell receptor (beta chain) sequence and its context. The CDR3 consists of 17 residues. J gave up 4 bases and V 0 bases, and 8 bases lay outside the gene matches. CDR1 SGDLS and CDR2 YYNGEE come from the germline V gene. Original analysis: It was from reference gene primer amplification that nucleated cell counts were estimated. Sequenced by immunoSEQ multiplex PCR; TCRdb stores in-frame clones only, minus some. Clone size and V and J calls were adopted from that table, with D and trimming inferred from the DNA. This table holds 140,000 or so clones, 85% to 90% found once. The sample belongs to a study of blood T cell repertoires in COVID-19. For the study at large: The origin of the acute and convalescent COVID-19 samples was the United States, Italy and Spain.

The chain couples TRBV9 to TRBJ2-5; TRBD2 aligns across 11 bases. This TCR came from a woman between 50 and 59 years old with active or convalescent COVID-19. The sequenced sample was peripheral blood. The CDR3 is CASSVGGSGRVGETQYF. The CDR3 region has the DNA TGTGCCAGCAGCGTAGGGGGTAGCGGGAGGGTCGGAGAGACCCAGTACTTC. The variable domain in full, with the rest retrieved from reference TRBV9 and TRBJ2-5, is DSGVTQTPKHLITATGQRVTLRCSPRSGDLSVYWYQQSLDQGLQFLIQYYNGEERAKGNILERFSAQQFPDLHSELNLSSLELGDSALYFCASSVGGSGRVGETQYFGPGTRLLVL.